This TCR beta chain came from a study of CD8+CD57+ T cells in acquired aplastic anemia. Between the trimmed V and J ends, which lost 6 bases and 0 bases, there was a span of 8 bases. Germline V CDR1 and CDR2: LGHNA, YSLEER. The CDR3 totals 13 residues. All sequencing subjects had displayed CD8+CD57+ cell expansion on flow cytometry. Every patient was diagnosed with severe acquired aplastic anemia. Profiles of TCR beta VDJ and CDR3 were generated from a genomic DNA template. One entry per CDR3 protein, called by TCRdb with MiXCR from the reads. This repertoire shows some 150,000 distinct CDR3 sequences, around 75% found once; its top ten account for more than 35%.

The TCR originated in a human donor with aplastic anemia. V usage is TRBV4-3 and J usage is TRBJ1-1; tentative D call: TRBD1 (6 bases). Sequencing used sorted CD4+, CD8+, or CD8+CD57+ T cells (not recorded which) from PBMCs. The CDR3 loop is CASSGDMNTEAFF. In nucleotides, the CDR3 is TGCGCCAGCAGTGGGGACATGAACACTGAAGCTTTCTTT.